This is a list of T cell receptor beta chains from one sample in a study of T cells in narcolepsy. Generated by immunoSEQ multiplex PCR, the TCRdb table keeps only in-frame clones and is missing some. The sample consists of tens of thousands of clones, over 75% of them appearing once. Sequenced: CD45RA- memory CD4+ T cells from PBMCs. These receptors all come from a human donor with narcolepsy. CDR3s include the opening cysteine and the closing phenylalanine or tryptophan. The D gene is left open where the match is weak. The listing skips clone size in some rows; elsewhere it reads once, few, many or a size class.

j_gene	abundance	d_gene	v_gene	CDR3nt	CDR3aa
TRBJ2-7	NA	TRBD2	TRBV15	TGTGCCACCAGCACCGGGACTAGCGGGGTCAGCGAGCAGTACTTC	CATSTGTSGVSEQYF
TRBJ1-1	NA	TRBD1	TRBV11-3	TGTGCCAGCAGCAGTGGACAGGGGGGCACTGAAGCTTTCTTT	CASSSGQGGTEAFF
TRBJ2-1	NA	NA	TRBV9	TGTGCCAGCAGCCCCCAGTCGGGCCCTAGCTCCTACAATGAGCAGTTCTTC	CASSPQSGPSSYNEQFF
TRBJ2-2	NA	TRBD2	TRBV6-4	TGTGCCAGCACGCCTAGCGGGGGTAACACCGGGGAGCTGTTTTTT	CASTPSGGNTGELFF
TRBJ1-3	NA	NA	TRBV30	TGTGCCTCGACGTTTCGGAACACCATATATTTT	CASTFRNTIYF
TRBJ1-4	NA	NA	TRBV6-1	TGTGCCAGTAGACAGCGCCCAATCGAAAAACTGTTTTTT	CASRQRPIEKLFF
TRBJ1-1	NA	TRBD1	TRBV10-3	TGTGCCATCAGGGGACAGGGGCCGGCGGATACTGAAGCTTTCTTT	CAIRGQGPADTEAFF
TRBJ1-6	NA	NA	TRBV6-5	TGTGCCAGCGCCGAACTGGAGAGTAATTCACCCCTCCACTTT	CASAELESNSPLHF
TRBJ2-7	NA	TRBD2	TRBV19	TGTGCCAGTAGTATGACGAGCGGGGGCGGAGGCTACGAGCAGTACTTC	CASSMTSGGGGYEQYF
TRBJ2-2	NA	TRBD1	TRBV11-3	TGTGCCAGCAGCCGGACAGGGGTTTCGACTGGGGAGCTGTTTTTT	CASSRTGVSTGELFF
TRBJ1-5	NA	NA	TRBV6-6	TGTGCCAGCAGGGTCCGACTAGGGGGGCAGCCCCAGCATTTT	CASRVRLGGQPQHF
TRBJ1-6	NA	NA	TRBV2	TGTGCCAGCAAAAGCGACAGGACCGTGGATTCACCCCTCCACTTT	CASKSDRTVDSPLHF
TRBJ2-3	NA	TRBD2	TRBV9	TGTGCCAGCAGCGTGAGTGGGCGGGGGAGCACAGATACGCAGTATTTT	CASSVSGRGSTDTQYF
TRBJ1-2	NA	NA	TRBV29-1	TGCAGCGGTGGGCGTCAGGGGAGTATCTATGGCTACACCTTC	CSGGRQGSIYGYTF
TRBJ2-5	NA	TRBD1	TRBV15	TGTGCCACCAGCAGCGACAGGGGAAGGATGGCAGAGACCCAGTACTTC	CATSSDRGRMAETQYF
TRBJ2-1	NA	NA	TRBV6-5	TGTGCCAGCAGTTATTTCCCCTCCTACAATGAGCAGTTCTTC	CASSYFPSYNEQFF
TRBJ2-5	NA	NA	TRBV5-6	TGTGCCAGCAGCTCTCCGGTAGCCAAAGAGACCCAGTACTTC	CASSSPVAKETQYF
TRBJ1-1	NA	NA	TRBV7-7	TGTGCTAGCAGCTTCGCCAGCACTGAAGCTTTCTTT	CASSFASTEAFF
TRBJ2-2	once	NA	TRBV11-2	TGTGCCAGCAGCCCTCGACTTAGGGTGAATACCGGGGAGCTGTTTTTT	CASSPRLRVNTGELFF
TRBJ2-1	NA	NA	TRBV2	TGTGCCAGCAGTAAGGACTACCCAGCCTACAATGAGCAGTTCTTC	CASSKDYPAYNEQFF
TRBJ2-2	NA	NA	TRBV11-1	TGTGCCAGCAGTCGGGCGGAGACCGCCACCGGGGAGCTGTTTTTT	CASSRAETATGELFF
TRBJ1-6	NA	NA	TRBV25-1	TGTGCCAACGTAGATAATTCACCCCTCCACTTT	CANVDNSPLHF
TRBJ2-5	NA	NA	TRBV15	TGTGCCACCAGCGTGGACGGGCAAGAGACCCAGTACTTC	CATSVDGQETQYF
TRBJ2-2	NA	NA	TRBV11-2	TGTGCCAGCAGCTTAGTAGGGCGGGGAAGCGGGGAGCTGTTTTTT	CASSLVGRGSGELFF
TRBJ1-6	NA	NA	TRBV2	TGTGCCAGCAGTGACCCAAATTCACCCCTCCACTTT	CASSDPNSPLHF
TRBJ2-3	NA	NA	TRBV9	TGTGCCAGCAGCGTAGCGAGCGGGCCAGGGGGTACGCAGTATTTT	CASSVASGPGGTQYF
TRBJ1-2	NA	NA	TRBV14	TGTGCCAGCAGCCACACGGGTTTAGGTCCGAATGGCTACACCTTC	CASSHTGLGPNGYTF
TRBJ1-4	NA	NA	TRBV6-6	TGTGCCAGCAGTTACCCCATCTCCGCAACTAATGAAAAACTGTTTTTT	CASSYPISATNEKLFF
TRBJ1-2	NA	NA	TRBV15	TGTGCCACCAGCAGTATGAAAGATGGCTACACCTTC	CATSSMKDGYTF
TRBJ2-7	NA	NA	TRBV18	TGTGCCAGCTCACCATTCCCAGGGGAGAACGAGCAGTACTTC	CASSPFPGENEQYF
TRBJ2-7	NA	NA	TRBV12-5	TGTGCTAGTGGGGCTACAGCTACCTACGAGCAGTACTTC	CASGATATYEQYF
TRBJ2-2	NA	TRBD1	TRBV28	TGTGCCAGCAGTTTGGGACAGGGTCGGACCGGGGAGCTGTTTTTT	CASSLGQGRTGELFF
TRBJ2-7	NA	NA	TRBV21-1	TGTGCCAGCAGCAAAGACAGGACAGGGTACGAGCAGTACTTC	CASSKDRTGYEQYF
TRBJ2-4	once	TRBD1	TRBV9	TGTGCCAGCAGCGTAGAAGGGGGCATGAACATTCAGTACTTC	CASSVEGGMNIQYF
TRBJ2-1	NA	NA	TRBV9	TGTGCCAGCAGTCCCGCAGGGAGCTCCTACAATGAGCAGTTCTTC	CASSPAGSSYNEQFF
TRBJ2-3	NA	NA	TRBV10-3	TGTGCCATCAGTCGGGGCACAGATACGCAGTATTTT	CAISRGTDTQYF
TRBJ1-1	NA	TRBD1	TRBV28	TGTGCCAGCAGTTTCAGGGGGCTCGGAACTGAAGCTTTCTTT	CASSFRGLGTEAFF
TRBJ1-2	NA	NA	TRBV28	TGTGCCAGCAGTTTGGACAGCGTCTATGGCTACACCTTC	CASSLDSVYGYTF
TRBJ1-2	NA	NA	TRBV7-9	TGTGCCAGCAGCTATGGGACGGATAACTATGGCTACACCTTC	CASSYGTDNYGYTF